This TCR beta chain derives from a study of cytomegalovirus exposure and HLA in healthy donors. The study, taken as a whole, reports: The study designated about 180 TCR beta chains cytomegalovirus-associated. Trimming of TCR beta V- and J-genes showed a link, identified in a later analysis, to a missense DCLRE1C variant.

V gave up 1 base and J gave up 4 bases; unmatched junction bases: 2. Germline assignment: CDR1 SQVTM and CDR2 ANQGSEA. The CDR3 has 14 amino acids. Concerning this clone itself: What it binds is not known.

PCR primers comprised 60 Vbeta and 13 Jbeta primers. The repertoire was sequenced with immunoSEQ multiplex PCR; TCRdb's copy has only in-frame clones and lacks some. In the table there are about 160,000 clones, roughly four fifths of which are singletons. Sequencing input: PBMCs. The gene calls are TRBV29-1 and TRBJ2-1, with 9 bases lining up with TRBD2. The sequence derives from a woman aged 18-29 years in good health and CMV-seronegative. CDR3 sequence: CSVEASGVYNEQFF. The CDR3 nucleotides read TGCAGCGTTGAAGCTAGCGGGGTATACAATGAGCAGTTCTTC.